This is a list of T cell receptor beta chains from one sample in a study of T cells after yellow fever vaccination. TCRdb fed the 5' RACE reads into MiXCR, producing one record per CDR3 protein. The sample has hundreds of thousands of distinct CDR3 sequences, about 14% seen once. The sequences come from PBMCs, collected on the day of the yellow fever booster vaccination. The receptor source for this set is a man aged 25 to 40 who received the YFV17D yellow fever vaccine. Each CDR3 is given with its conserved first and last residue. Fields, in order: J gene, clone size, V gene, D gene, CDR3 DNA, CDR3 protein. D genes are given only for firm matches. Not all rows give a size; the values are once, few, many and, for expanded clones, a class.

J gene: TRBJ2-4; clone size: NA; V gene: TRBV15; D gene: NA; CDR3 DNA: TGTGCCACCAGCAGAGATATCATTCAGTACTTC; CDR3 protein: CATSRDIIQYF
J gene: TRBJ2-1; clone size: few; V gene: TRBV6-1; D gene: NA; CDR3 DNA: TGTGCCAGCAGCCCCATAGCGGTCTACAATGAGCAGTTCTTC; CDR3 protein: CASSPIAVYNEQFF
J gene: TRBJ2-7; clone size: few; V gene: TRBV7-9; D gene: NA; CDR3 DNA: TGTGCCAGCAGCTTAAAGGACAGCCCTCAGCAGTACTTC; CDR3 protein: CASSLKDSPQQYF
J gene: TRBJ2-2; clone size: NA; V gene: TRBV30; D gene: TRBD2; CDR3 DNA: TGTGCCTGGAGAAAACTAGCGGGAGGGCCGACCGGGGAGCTGTTTTTT; CDR3 protein: CAWRKLAGGPTGELFF
J gene: TRBJ2-7; clone size: NA; V gene: TRBV28; D gene: NA; CDR3 DNA: TGTGCCAGCCGTTTCCCGGGGTCTCTGAATAACGAGCAGTACTTC; CDR3 protein: CASRFPGSLNNEQYF
J gene: TRBJ2-3; clone size: NA; V gene: TRBV20-1; D gene: TRBD1; CDR3 DNA: TGCAGTGCTCTATACAGGGGGCCCCCCAGGGATACGCAGTATTTT; CDR3 protein: CSALYRGPPRDTQYF
J gene: TRBJ2-3; clone size: few; V gene: TRBV29-1; D gene: NA; CDR3 DNA: TGCAGCGTTGAAGAGGGGGTCAGCACAGATACGCAGTATTTT; CDR3 protein: CSVEEGVSTDTQYF
J gene: TRBJ2-1; clone size: NA; V gene: TRBV29-1; D gene: NA; CDR3 DNA: TGCAGCGTTGGTACAGTATACAATGAGCAGTTCTTC; CDR3 protein: CSVGTVYNEQFF
J gene: TRBJ1-2; clone size: NA; V gene: TRBV29-1; D gene: NA; CDR3 DNA: TGCAGCGTTGATTCAGTAGATGGCTACACCTTC; CDR3 protein: CSVDSVDGYTF
J gene: TRBJ2-3; clone size: NA; V gene: TRBV20-1; D gene: NA; CDR3 DNA: TGCAGTGCTAGAGATCTCCGGGGAAGCACTTCAGATACGCAGTATTTT; CDR3 protein: CSARDLRGSTSDTQYF
J gene: TRBJ2-1; clone size: few; V gene: TRBV15; D gene: TRBD1; CDR3 DNA: TGTGCCACCAGCAGCGGGACAGATTACAATGAGCAGTTCTTC; CDR3 protein: CATSSGTDYNEQFF
J gene: TRBJ2-2; clone size: NA; V gene: TRBV5-1; D gene: TRBD1; CDR3 DNA: TGCGCCAGCCTTTTTACAGGGGGCTCGACCGGGGAGCTGTTTTTT; CDR3 protein: CASLFTGGSTGELFF
J gene: TRBJ2-7; clone size: few; V gene: TRBV7-2; D gene: TRBD2; CDR3 DNA: TGTGCCAGCAGCCCCAGACTAGCGGCCCTCGAGCAGTACTTC; CDR3 protein: CASSPRLAALEQYF
J gene: TRBJ2-7; clone size: many; V gene: TRBV7-2; D gene: NA; CDR3 DNA: TGTGCCAGCAGCCAGAGGGGCTGGGACGGCTTATACGAGCAGTACTTC; CDR3 protein: CASSQRGWDGLYEQYF
J gene: TRBJ2-5; clone size: many; V gene: TRBV7-9; D gene: NA; CDR3 DNA: TGTGCCAGCAGCTCGTACAGGGCGGACGAGACCCAGTACTTC; CDR3 protein: CASSSYRADETQYF
J gene: TRBJ1-5; clone size: few; V gene: TRBV20-1; D gene: NA; CDR3 DNA: TGCAGTGCTAGCAGGATCAATCAGCCCCAGCATTTT; CDR3 protein: CSASRINQPQHF
J gene: TRBJ1-2; clone size: NA; V gene: TRBV2; D gene: NA; CDR3 DNA: TGTGCCAGCAGTTACAGGTCCTTAGGCTACACCTTC; CDR3 protein: CASSYRSLGYTF
J gene: TRBJ1-2; clone size: NA; V gene: TRBV27; D gene: TRBD1; CDR3 DNA: TGTGCCAGCAGTTTATCGGGGACAGGGTTTGGCTACACCTTC; CDR3 protein: CASSLSGTGFGYTF
J gene: TRBJ2-7; clone size: few; V gene: TRBV7-9; D gene: NA; CDR3 DNA: TGTGCCAGCAGCCATAGACAGGAGAAGTCCTACGAGCAGTACTTC; CDR3 protein: CASSHRQEKSYEQYF
J gene: TRBJ2-5; clone size: NA; V gene: TRBV12-3/TRBV12-4; D gene: NA; CDR3 DNA: TGTGCCAGCAGTTACGAGGCCCAAGAGACCCAGTACTTC; CDR3 protein: CASSYEAQETQYF
J gene: TRBJ2-1; clone size: few; V gene: TRBV29-1; D gene: TRBD2; CDR3 DNA: TGCAGCAAAAGGGCTAGCGGGGGAAATGAGCAGTTCTTC; CDR3 protein: CSKRASGGNEQFF
J gene: TRBJ2-5; clone size: NA; V gene: TRBV6-6; D gene: NA; CDR3 DNA: TGTGCCAGCAGCGCTCTTCCGGAAGAGACCCAGTACTTC; CDR3 protein: CASSALPEETQYF
J gene: TRBJ2-7; clone size: NA; V gene: TRBV27; D gene: NA; CDR3 DNA: TGTGCCAGCAGTCCCGGTGTGCGGGCTCACGGGCAGTACTTC; CDR3 protein: CASSPGVRAHGQYF
J gene: TRBJ2-1; clone size: few; V gene: TRBV7-8; D gene: NA; CDR3 DNA: TGTGCCAGCAGCTTAGACGTCGAGAGCCAGTTCTTC; CDR3 protein: CASSLDVESQFF
J gene: TRBJ2-1; clone size: few; V gene: TRBV20-1; D gene: NA; CDR3 DNA: TGCAGTGCTCGTCATGGGGCTTCCAATGAGCAGTTCTTC; CDR3 protein: CSARHGASNEQFF
J gene: TRBJ2-2; clone size: NA; V gene: TRBV5-1; D gene: NA; CDR3 DNA: TGCGCCAGCAGCTTGGCCGGCGCGAGTTTGAGGGAGTACACCGGGGAGCTGTTTTTT; CDR3 protein: CASSLAGASLREYTGELFF
J gene: TRBJ2-2; clone size: NA; V gene: TRBV6-1; D gene: NA; CDR3 DNA: TGTGCCAGCGGCGCGGGACGGGGGATATCCGGGGAGCTGTTTTTT; CDR3 protein: CASGAGRGISGELFF
J gene: TRBJ2-1; clone size: NA; V gene: TRBV5-4; D gene: NA; CDR3 DNA: TGTGCCAGCAGCTTAAGTATGGCACTCCATGAGCAGTTCTTC; CDR3 protein: CASSLSMALHEQFF
J gene: TRBJ2-1; clone size: few; V gene: TRBV3-1; D gene: NA; CDR3 DNA: TGTGCCAGCGGAGGGAGGACAATCTACAATGAGCAGTTCTTC; CDR3 protein: CASGGRTIYNEQFF
J gene: TRBJ2-7; clone size: few; V gene: TRBV5-6; D gene: TRBD2; CDR3 DNA: TGTGCCAGCAGCGTACCGGGACTAGATGTATACGAGCAGTACTTC; CDR3 protein: CASSVPGLDVYEQYF
J gene: TRBJ2-5; clone size: few; V gene: TRBV19; D gene: TRBD2; CDR3 DNA: TGTGCCAGTATGGAGACTAGCGGACAAGAGACCCAGTACTTC; CDR3 protein: CASMETSGQETQYF
J gene: TRBJ2-3; clone size: NA; V gene: TRBV9; D gene: TRBD2; CDR3 DNA: TGTGCCAGCACCCGGGGGACTAGCGGTAGCACAGATACGCAGTATTTT; CDR3 protein: CASTRGTSGSTDTQYF
J gene: TRBJ2-5; clone size: few; V gene: TRBV4-1; D gene: NA; CDR3 DNA: TGCGCCAGCAGCCAAGTGATGGTCGAAGAGACCCAGTACTTC; CDR3 protein: CASSQVMVEETQYF
J gene: TRBJ2-7; clone size: NA; V gene: TRBV5-4; D gene: TRBD2; CDR3 DNA: TGTGCCAGTAAGACTAGCGGGAGGGGCGAGCAGTACTTC; CDR3 protein: CASKTSGRGEQYF
J gene: TRBJ2-5; clone size: few; V gene: TRBV24-1; D gene: NA; CDR3 DNA: TGTGCCACCAGTGACGCTCCAGGGGTAGAGACCCAGTACTTC; CDR3 protein: CATSDAPGVETQYF
J gene: TRBJ1-1; clone size: many; V gene: TRBV20-1; D gene: TRBD1; CDR3 DNA: TGCAGCGGGACAGGAGTGGGAGTTGAAGCTTTCTTT; CDR3 protein: CSGTGVGVEAFF
J gene: TRBJ1-2; clone size: NA; V gene: TRBV5-1; D gene: NA; CDR3 DNA: TGCGCCAGCAGCTTGGATGTCAGAAACTATGGCTACACCTTC; CDR3 protein: CASSLDVRNYGYTF